The T cell receptor beta chain under discussion was sequenced for a study of cytomegalovirus exposure and HLA in healthy donors. Study-wide background: A prior study identified 117 million unique TCR beta sequences from 190 million or so T cells. Findings and caveats of the study: HLA alleles showed associations with some 17,000 TCR beta sequences in a later analysis, at a 0.05 false discovery rate.

Turning to this clone: Its antigen is not known.

PCR amplification relied on 60 Vbeta primers (plus 13 Jbeta primers). Sequencing used immunoSEQ multiplex PCR; TCRdb keeps in-frame clones, though not all of them. The sample has roughly 97,000 clones; 81% are singletons. The CDR3 covers 15 residues. Germline V gives CDR1 SGHNT, CDR2 YYREEE (reference sequence). V lost 0 bases, J lost 4 bases, and 6 bases stayed unmatched. This clonotype was sampled from a middle-aged man in good health and CMV-seropositive. The V call is TRBV5-4, the J call TRBJ2-5; TRBD1 aligns across 7 bases. The specimen was PBMCs. In nucleotides, the CDR3 is TGTGCCAGCAGCTTGGTTCAGGGGGTGAGAGAGACCCAGTACTTC. This translates into CASSLVQGVRETQYF.